The sample holds many counts of the clone carrying this TCR beta chain. Its antigen is undetermined. This sample is drawn from a study of T cells in Graves' hyperthyroidism and ophthalmopathy. Regarding the study as a whole: Ophthalmopathy was identified by the model a median approximately 6.9 months ahead of onset.

It was RNA transcripts that yielded the amplified TCR beta CDR3 regions. The study used the HTBI primer set for a first-round RT-PCR of the TCR CDR3. A single record per CDR3 protein comes from TCRdb applying MiXCR to the multiplex PCR reads. The table records about 840,000 distinct CDR3 sequences, approximately 40% of them present only once. The origin of this receptor is a young man with Graves' hyperthyroidism. Sequencing input: blood.

The chain's CDR3 is CASSWGRGGNQPQHF. CDR3 coding DNA: TGTGCCAGCAGTTGGGGTAGGGGTGGCAATCAGCCCCAGCATTTT. This chain links TRBV12-3 or TRBV12-4 with TRBJ1-5; possible D gene TRBD1, 5 bases. V lost 4 bases to trimming and J lost 2 bases, with 12 bases between them. There are 15 residues in the CDR3.